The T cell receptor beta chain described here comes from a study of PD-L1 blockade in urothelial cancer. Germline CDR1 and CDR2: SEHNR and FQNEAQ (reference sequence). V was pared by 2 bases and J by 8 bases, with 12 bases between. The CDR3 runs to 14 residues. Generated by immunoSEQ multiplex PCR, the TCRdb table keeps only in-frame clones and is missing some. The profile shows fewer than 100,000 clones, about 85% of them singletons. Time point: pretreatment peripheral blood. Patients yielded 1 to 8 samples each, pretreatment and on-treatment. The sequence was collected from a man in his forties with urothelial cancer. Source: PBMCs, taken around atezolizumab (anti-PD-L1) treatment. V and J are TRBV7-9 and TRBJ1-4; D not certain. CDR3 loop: CASSLSSRGEKLFF. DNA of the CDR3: TGTGCCAGCAGCTTATCGTCTCGCGGGGAAAAACTGTTTTTT.